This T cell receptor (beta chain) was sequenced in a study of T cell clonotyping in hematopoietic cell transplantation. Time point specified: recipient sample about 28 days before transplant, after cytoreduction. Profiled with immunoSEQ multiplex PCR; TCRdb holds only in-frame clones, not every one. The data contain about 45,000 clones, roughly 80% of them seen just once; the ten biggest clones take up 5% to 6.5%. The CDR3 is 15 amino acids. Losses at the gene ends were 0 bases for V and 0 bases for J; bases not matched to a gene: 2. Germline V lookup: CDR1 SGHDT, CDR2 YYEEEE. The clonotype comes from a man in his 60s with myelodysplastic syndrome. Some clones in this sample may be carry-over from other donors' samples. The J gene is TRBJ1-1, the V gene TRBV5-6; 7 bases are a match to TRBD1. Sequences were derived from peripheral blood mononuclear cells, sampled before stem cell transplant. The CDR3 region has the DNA TGTGCCAGCAGCTTGGGGGACAGACTGAACACTGAAGCTTTCTTT. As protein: CASSLGDRLNTEAFF.